This is a list of T cell receptor beta chains from one sample in a study of Ad26.COV2.S vaccination and SARS-CoV-2 variants. Generated by immunoSEQ multiplex PCR, the TCRdb table keeps only in-frame clones and is missing some. The data contain about 390,000 clones, about 88% of them singletons. The sequences come from peripheral blood, collected in a trial of Ad26.COV2.S vaccine versus placebo. Receptors originate from a person between 18 and 60 years old who received the Ad26.COV2.S COVID-19 vaccine or a placebo. Both conserved end residues are part of each CDR3. D genes are given only for firm matches. Size is omitted from some rows. Given values are once, few, many or a class for expanded clones.

15	TRBV5-1	-	TRBJ2-5	-	CASSRGRSYQETQYF	TGCGCCAGCAGCCGAGGACGGTCGTACCAAGAGACCCAGTACTTC
16	TRBV7-2	TRBD2	TRBJ2-2	-	CASSFSGGADTGELFF	TGTGCCAGCAGCTTTAGCGGGGGGGCGGACACCGGGGAGCTGTTTTTT
19	TRBV12-5	-	TRBJ2-2	once	CASGLWGDTPTRDTGELFF	TGTGCTAGTGGTTTGTGGGGGGACACCCCAACGCGAGACACCGGGGAGCTGTTTTTT
16	TRBV6-6	TRBD1	TRBJ1-4	-	CASSYSRTGADEKLFF	TGTGCCAGCAGTTACTCGAGGACAGGGGCAGATGAAAAACTGTTTTTT
14	TRBV13	-	TRBJ2-7	-	CASSQDSYSYEQYF	TGTGCCAGCAGCCAGGACAGCTACTCCTACGAGCAGTACTTC
14	TRBV6-2/TRBV6-3	-	TRBJ2-5	-	CASSWSAEQETQYF	TGTGCCAGCAGCTGGTCAGCGGAGCAAGAGACCCAGTACTTC
15	TRBV7-8	-	TRBJ2-3	-	CASSLRRLPADTQYF	TGTGCCAGCAGCTTAAGGCGGCTACCGGCAGATACGCAGTATTTT
12	TRBV12-5	-	TRBJ1-5	-	CASATNSQPQHF	TGTGCTAGTGCAACCAATTCTCAGCCCCAGCATTTT
16	TRBV15	-	TRBJ2-3	-	CATSRVGGWSTDTQYF	TGTGCCACCAGCAGAGTGGGGGGATGGAGCACAGATACGCAGTATTTT
15	TRBV6-1	-	TRBJ1-5	-	CASSESGGLDQPQHF	TGTGCCAGCAGTGAAAGTGGGGGTTTAGATCAGCCCCAGCATTTT